This T cell receptor beta chain derives from a study of Ad26.COV2.S vaccination and SARS-CoV-2 variants. For the study at large: Ad26.COV2.S given intramuscularly, once or twice 56 days apart. General study points: In TCR breadth and depth analyses, total T cell responses may have been underestimated. Substantial post-vaccination breadth of spike-specific CD8+ and CD4+ T cell responses was reported.

As for treatment: some 20 received Ad26.COV2.S at low or high dose, single or two shots; about 5 received placebo; per-sample allocation not given. Sampling happened 63 days after the first vaccine or placebo injection. An Ad26 vector carrying the Wuhan-strain SARS-CoV-2 spike served as the vaccine. Repertoires were generated with immunoSEQ multiplex PCR, while TCRdb's copy carries only in-frame clones and drops some. Among over 350,000 clones, 88% were seen once, and the ten largest hold under 3.5%. This clone is a singleton in its sample. Its antigen is not identified. The TCR originated in a person aged 18-65 years who received the Ad26.COV2.S COVID-19 vaccine or a placebo. The material sequenced was peripheral blood, taken in a trial of Ad26.COV2.S vaccine versus placebo.

The CDR3 loop is CASSGGRGRVRKETQYF. CDR3 DNA sequence: TGTGCCAGCAGCGGAGGCAGGGGGCGCGTGAGGAAAGAGACCCAGTACTTC. The chain employs TRBV11-2 and TRBJ2-5; 8 bases agree with TRBD1. V lost 5 bases, J lost 3 bases, and 14 bases stayed unmatched. Germline V gene data show CDR1 as SGHAT and CDR2 as FQNNGV. This CDR3 is 17 amino acids long. The full variable domain, rest sourced from reference TRBV11-2 and TRBJ2-5, is EAGVAQSPRYKIIEKRQSVAFWCNPISGHATLYWYQQILGQGPKLLIQFQNNGVVDDSQLPKDRFSAERLKGVDSTLKIQPAKLEDSAVYLCASSGGRGRVRKETQYFGPGTRLLVL.